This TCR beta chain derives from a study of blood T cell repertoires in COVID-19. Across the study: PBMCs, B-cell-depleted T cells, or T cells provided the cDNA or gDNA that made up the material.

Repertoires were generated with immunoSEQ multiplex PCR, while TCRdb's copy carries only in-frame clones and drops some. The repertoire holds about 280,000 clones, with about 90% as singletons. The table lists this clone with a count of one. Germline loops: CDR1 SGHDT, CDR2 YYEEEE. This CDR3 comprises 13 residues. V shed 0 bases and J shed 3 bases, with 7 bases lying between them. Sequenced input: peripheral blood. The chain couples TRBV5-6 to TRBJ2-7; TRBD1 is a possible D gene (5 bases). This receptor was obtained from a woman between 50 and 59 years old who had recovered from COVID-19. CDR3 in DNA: TGTGCCAGCAGCTTGGTGCAGGGCTACGAGCAGTACTTC. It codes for CASSLVQGYEQYF.